This T cell receptor beta chain was retrieved from a study of blood T cell repertoires in COVID-19. Across the study: Samples taken during acute and convalescent COVID-19 were collected in the United States, Italy and Spain. PBMCs, B-cell-depleted T cells, or T cells were the source of the cDNA or gDNA that made up the material.

How the authors handled the data: Estimates of nucleated cell counts were drawn from the amplification of reference gene primers. Sequencing used immunoSEQ multiplex PCR; TCRdb keeps in-frame clones, though not all of them. The DNA was the basis for D and trimming; V, J and clone size are from that table. Among 55,000 to 80,000 clones, approximately 89% were seen once, and the ten largest hold 7% to 10%. The CDR3 has 15 amino acids. Trimming took 8 bases from V and 1 from J, leaving 16 bases between them. Germline V gene data show CDR1 as SGHNT and CDR2 as YYREEE (reference sequence). Sequencing was performed on peripheral blood. The receptor's source is a man between 45 and 60 years old with active COVID-19. The chain couples TRBV5-4 to TRBJ2-1; D is possibly TRBD2 (5 bases). The CDR3 protein is CARRRSSGSYNEQFF. Written as DNA, the CDR3 is TGTGCCAGAAGGAGGAGCTCGGGGTCCTACAATGAGCAGTTCTTC.